This is a list of T cell receptor beta chains from one sample in a study of naive and memory T cell subsets. TCRdb reprocessed the UMI-ligation and nested PCR reads with MiXCR, giving one entry per CDR3 protein. The sample contains roughly 18,000 distinct CDR3 sequences, about a tenth of which appear only once. The sample in question was skin, obtained from a tuberculin skin test site. These receptors all stem from an adult in good health. CDR3s include the opening cysteine and the closing phenylalanine or tryptophan. A D gene is named only where the DNA matches it firmly. For some rows the clone size is stated as once, few or many, or as a class when expanded; others skip it.

>TRBD1|TRBV28|.|TRBJ2-5
TGTGCCAGCAGTTTATTTAAAAGGGGGCGGGACAGGGGGCCCCAAGAGACCCAGTACTTC
CASSLFKRGRDRGPQETQYF
>.|TRBV4-1|many|TRBJ2-7
TGCGCCAGCAGCCAAACGGGCGAGCAGTACTTC
CASSQTGEQYF
>.|TRBV6-1|many|TRBJ2-6
TGTGCCAGCAGTGGAGGACTCTCTGGGGCCAACGTCCTGACTTTC
CASSGGLSGANVLTF
>.|TRBV7-6|.|TRBJ1-3
TGTGCCAGCTCCTCCGGACCGCCGAGCTCTGGAAACACCATATATTTT
CASSSGPPSSGNTIYF
>.|TRBV5-6|few|TRBJ2-1
TGTGCCAGCAGCTTTACTTTCACGAACAATGAGCAGTTCTTC
CASSFTFTNNEQFF
>.|TRBV29-1|medium-sized|TRBJ2-1
TGCAGCGGGGAGCGAGGCGAGCAGTTCTTC
CSGERGEQFF
>TRBD1|TRBV6-6|few|TRBJ1-6
TGTGCCAGCAGGACAGGGGGCTCACCCCTCCACTTT
CASRTGGSPLHF
>TRBD2|TRBV3-1|few|TRBJ2-7
TGTGCCAGCAGCCAAGGGACTAGCCCTATCTACGAGCAGTACTTC
CASSQGTSPIYEQYF
>TRBD2|TRBV3-1|.|TRBJ2-1
TGTGCCAGCAGCCAACGGTCCGTAGCGGGGGGGGGTGAGCAGTTCTTC
CASSQRSVAGGGEQFF
>TRBD2|TRBV7-8|.|TRBJ2-1
TGTGCCAGCAGCTTAGGGGGGGCTAGCGGGAGGGCCAAGAATGAGCAGTTCTTC
CASSLGGASGRAKNEQFF
>.|TRBV27|few|TRBJ2-4
TGTGCCAGCAGTCACCGGGTCCATCAGTACTTC
CASSHRVHQYF
>TRBD2|TRBV20-1|medium-sized|TRBJ2-7
TGCAGTGCCAGGGCCGGACTAGCGGCAGTCTCCTACGAGCAGTACTTC
CSARAGLAAVSYEQYF
>.|TRBV7-6|many|TRBJ2-1
TGTGCCAGCAGCCGCGGACAGCTCGCTACTGAGCAGTTCTTC
CASSRGQLATEQFF
>.|TRBV7-9|.|TRBJ2-2
TGTGCCAGCAGCTTAGCGCGTCGATTCAAACGGACCGGGGAGCTGTTTTTT
CASSLARRFKRTGELFF
>TRBD1|TRBV5-6|medium-sized|TRBJ2-7
TGTGCCAGCAGCTTGGTCCTGACAGGGAGCTACGAGCAGTACTTC
CASSLVLTGSYEQYF
>.|TRBV4-1|few|TRBJ2-2
TGCGCCAGCAGCCAAGATGTGGCGGGTTACGGCGGGGAGCTGTTTTTT
CASSQDVAGYGGELFF
>TRBD1|TRBV5-1|.|TRBJ1-2
TGCGCCAGCAGCCCCCGGACAGGGACAAACTATGGCTACACCTTC
CASSPRTGTNYGYTF
>.|TRBV14|.|TRBJ1-3
TGTGCCAGCAGCCTGGCAGAAACGAGGAACACCATATATTTT
CASSLAETRNTIYF
>.|TRBV20-1|medium-sized|TRBJ2-7
TGCAGTGCTTGCGACGTGCTCACTTCCGCCACTGCCTACGAGCAGTACTTC
CSACDVLTSATAYEQYF
>.|TRBV7-9|.|TRBJ2-5
TGTGCCAGCAGCTCCAGCGGCAGGTCACAAGAGACCCAGTACTTC
CASSSSGRSQETQYF